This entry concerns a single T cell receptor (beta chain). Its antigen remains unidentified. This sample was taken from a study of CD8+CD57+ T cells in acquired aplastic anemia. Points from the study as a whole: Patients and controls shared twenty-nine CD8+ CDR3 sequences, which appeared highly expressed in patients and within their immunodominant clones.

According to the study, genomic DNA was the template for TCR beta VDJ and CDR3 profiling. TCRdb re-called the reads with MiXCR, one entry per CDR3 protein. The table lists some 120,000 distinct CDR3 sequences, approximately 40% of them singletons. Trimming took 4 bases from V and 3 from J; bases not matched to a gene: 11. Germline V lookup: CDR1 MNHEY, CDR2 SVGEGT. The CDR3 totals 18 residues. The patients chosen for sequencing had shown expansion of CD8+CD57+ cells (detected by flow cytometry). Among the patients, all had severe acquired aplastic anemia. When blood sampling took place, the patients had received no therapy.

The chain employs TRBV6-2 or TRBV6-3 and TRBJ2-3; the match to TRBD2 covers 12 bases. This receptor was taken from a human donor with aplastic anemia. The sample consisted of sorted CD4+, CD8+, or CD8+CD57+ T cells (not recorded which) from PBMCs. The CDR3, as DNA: TGTGCCAGCAGTTGCTCGAGTGGGCTAGCGGGGGGGACAGATACGCAGTATTTT. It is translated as CASSCSSGLAGGTDTQYF.